The 10 T cell receptor beta chains reported below all come from one sample, sequenced in a study of tumor and adjacent non-tumor tissue in lung cancer. A modified ARM-PCR protocol with three rounds of nested PCR amplified TCRbeta. Using its own MiXCR run on the multiplex PCR reads, TCRdb lists one record per CDR3 protein. The table has more than 35,000 distinct CDR3 sequences, roughly 60% seen once. The template was RNA from unsorted bulk tissue. This non-tumor lung sample came from over 3 cm beyond the tumor edge. Sample: distant non-tumor lung tissue. The receptors originated from a woman in her thirties or forties with non-small cell lung cancer.

This clonotype is medium-sized (0.01 to 0.1%). One end of the junction is discordant with germline, which a read error may explain. The chain employs TRBV11-3 and TRBJ2-7, with D tentatively TRBD2 (6 bases). CDR3 size: 14 residues. Germline V gene lookup returns CDR1 SGHNT and CDR2 YENEEA. CDR3 sequence reads: CASKPGPGVYVQYF. The CDR3 DNA reads as TGTGCCAGCAAACCAGGACCGGGAGTCTACGTGCAGTACTTC.

In the case of this clonotype: One junction end disagrees with the germline gene, perhaps due to a read error. V is TRBV11-1 and J is TRBJ2-2; weak D call: TRBD1 (6 bases). The CDR3 spans 17 residues. CDR1 and CDR2 (germline): SGHAT, FQDESV (reference sequence). The CDR3 reads CASSLNLLGGAAGELFF. The CDR3 DNA reads TGTGCTAGCAGCCTAAATCTCCTAGGGGGAGCAGCCGGGGAGCTGTTTTTT.

This clonotype was seen only a few times. A clone one base away is much larger, so this may be a read error. The chain has TRBV24-1 and TRBJ2-5; 9 nucleotides align to TRBD1. This CDR3 region has 16 residues. Germline values: CDR1 KGHDR, CDR2 SFDVKD. CDR3 in amino acids: CAISDPATGGPRTQYF. The CDR3 nucleotides read TGTGCCATCAGTGATCCCGCGACAGGGGGGCCACGGACCCAGTACTTC.

In this sample, this clonotype turned up many times. V is TRBV29-1 and J is TRBJ1-2; D remains unclear. In germline, CDR1 is SQVTM, CDR2 ANQGSEA. The V and J ends lost 2 bases and 6 bases respectively, with 10 bases between them. The CDR3 sequence is 12 residues long. CDR3: CSVENTGNGYTF. The CDR3 bases are TGCAGCGTTGAAAATACGGGGAATGGCTACACCTTC.

In its sample, this clonotype was seen many times. This chain links TRBV6-1 with TRBJ1-4; maybe TRBD1 (6 bases). Germline CDR1 and CDR2: MNHNS and SASEGT. Between the trimmed V and J ends, which lost 2 bases and 7 bases, there was a span of 8 bases. The CDR3 extends over 13 amino acids. CDR3 DNA: TGTGCCAGCAGTGAACAGGGGACTGAAAAACTGTTTTTT. The encoded protein is CASSEQGTEKLFF.

About this clonotype: At one of its ends the junction is not consistent with the germline gene, which may arise from a read error. The chain links TRBV6-5 to TRBJ1-4; D is unclear. CDR1 MNHEY and CDR2 SVGAGI come from the germline V gene. The CDR3 extends over 15 amino acids. The CDR3 bases are TGTGGCAGCAGTTACACCATAGGGCCGAATGAAAAACTGCTTTTT. It specifies CGSSYTIGPNEKLLF.

This clonotype was found a few times. The chain carries TRBV28 and TRBJ2-1; TRBD2 agrees at 7 bases. The CDR3 covers 16 residues. The V gene's germline CDR1 is MDHEN and CDR2 SYDVKM. J gave up 5 bases and V 11 bases, and 18 bases lay outside the gene matches. This CDR3 is CAGQKRLAGEDNEQFF. DNA for the CDR3: TGTGCCGGCCAGAAGAGGCTTGCGGGAGAGGACAATGAGCAGTTCTTC.

This clonotype was observed a handful of times. Written as DNA, the CDR3 is TGTGCCAGCAGTGAAAGTCTGAGTTCGCCAGCGCTCAACACTGAAGCTTTCTTT. Amino acids: CASSESLSSPALNTEAFF. V gene TRBV6-1 combines with J gene TRBJ1-1; no reliable D call. CDR1 and CDR2 (germline): MNHNS, SASEGT. The CDR3 runs 18 residues. V lost 2 bases and J 2 bases, leaving 21 bases between the germline ends.

Note on this clonotype: Sequence at one end of the junction differs from germline and may be a read error. The chain has TRBV20-1 and TRBJ2-1; TRBD1 matches 7 bases. The V gene's germline CDR1 is DFQATT and CDR2 SNEGSKA (reference sequence). The CDR3 extends over 14 amino acids. CDR3 region: CSAQDRETYIEQFF. The CDR3 DNA sequence: TGCAGTGCTCAAGACAGGGAGACCTACATTGAGCAGTTCTTC.

This clonotype was recorded a few times. This could be a read error, since a much larger clone is one nucleotide away. This rearrangement joins TRBV4-1 to TRBJ2-3, with TRBD2 matching 9 bases. Germline V gene data show CDR1 as MGHRA and CDR2 as YSYEKL. This CDR3 contains 17 residues. In nucleotides, the CDR3 is TGCGCCAACAGCCGAGTCCTCCTCGCGGGGGGGCCAGATACGCAGTATTTT. Translating gives CANSRVLLAGGPDTQYF.